This is a list of T cell receptor beta chains from one sample in a study of T cells after yellow fever vaccination. TCRdb reprocessed the 5' RACE reads with MiXCR, giving one entry per CDR3 protein. This table holds approximately 550,000 distinct CDR3 sequences, 13% found once. The specimen was PBMCs, collected on the day of the yellow fever booster vaccination. The receptors come from a man under 40 who received the YFV17D yellow fever vaccine. Both conserved end residues are part of each CDR3. D genes are given only for firm matches. The size entry is marked missing in some rows and otherwise reads once, few, many or a size class.

V: TRBV7-2; length: 13; J: TRBJ2-7; D: TRBD2; size: few; CDR3: CASSGTIPNEQYF; DNA: TGTGCCAGCAGCGGGACTATCCCCAACGAGCAGTACTTC
V: TRBV7-2; length: 14; J: TRBJ2-7; D: NA; size: NA; CDR3: CASSLKGGAYEQYF; DNA: TGTGCCAGCAGCTTAAAGGGCGGTGCCTACGAGCAGTACTTC
V: TRBV7-2; length: 14; J: TRBJ2-4; D: TRBD1; size: few; CDR3: CASSSGTGKNIQYF; DNA: TGTGCCAGCAGCTCGGGGACAGGAAAAAACATTCAGTACTTC
V: TRBV20-1; length: 13; J: TRBJ2-1; D: TRBD2; size: NA; CDR3: CSAATGGEVAKFF; DNA: TGCAGTGCTGCTACGGGGGGTGAAGTAGCGAAGTTCTTC
V: TRBV3-1; length: 16; J: TRBJ2-7; D: TRBD2; size: few; CDR3: CASRVDSGRGTYEQYF; DNA: TGTGCCAGCAGAGTTGATAGCGGGAGAGGGACCTACGAGCAGTACTTC
V: TRBV6-1; length: 14; J: TRBJ1-5; D: NA; size: few; CDR3: CASRKSYSNQPQHF; DNA: TGTGCCAGCAGAAAAAGTTATAGCAATCAGCCCCAGCATTTT
V: TRBV28; length: 12; J: TRBJ2-7; D: NA; size: few; CDR3: CASSPNSHEQYF; DNA: TGTGCCAGCAGTCCGAATTCACACGAGCAGTACTTC
V: TRBV21-1; length: 16; J: TRBJ2-7; D: NA; size: NA; CDR3: CASSKEDPAQDYEQYF; DNA: TGTGCCAGCAGCAAAGAGGACCCAGCGCAAGACTACGAGCAGTACTTC
V: TRBV7-9; length: 14; J: TRBJ2-5; D: TRBD1; size: NA; CDR3: CASSPGGSWDTQYF; DNA: TGTGCCAGCAGCCCAGGGGGCTCATGGGATACCCAGTACTTC
V: TRBV7-3; length: 14; J: TRBJ2-1; D: NA; size: NA; CDR3: CASSRDPTMAEQFF; DNA: TGTGCCAGCAGCAGGGACCCCACGATGGCTGAGCAGTTCTTC
V: TRBV29-1; length: 12; J: TRBJ1-1; D: NA; size: NA; CDR3: CSVLWSNTEAFF; DNA: TGCAGCGTTCTATGGTCTAACACTGAAGCTTTCTTT
V: TRBV12-3/TRBV12-4; length: 14; J: TRBJ2-3; D: NA; size: many; CDR3: CASALEGQVDTQYF; DNA: TGTGCCAGCGCACTGGAGGGTCAGGTAGATACGCAGTATTTT
V: TRBV11-2; length: 11; J: TRBJ2-1; D: NA; size: NA; CDR3: CASSGRQRQFF; DNA: TGTGCCAGCAGCGGCCGTCAAAGGCAGTTCTTC
V: TRBV7-2; length: 15; J: TRBJ2-7; D: NA; size: NA; CDR3: CASSPRGGTVVEQYF; DNA: TGTGCCAGCAGCCCACGAGGCGGGACAGTGGTCGAGCAGTACTTC
V: TRBV20-1; length: 11; J: TRBJ1-1; D: NA; size: few; CDR3: CSARDMVVAFF; DNA: TGCAGTGCTAGAGATATGGTCGTGGCTTTCTTT
V: TRBV20-1; length: 15; J: TRBJ2-1; D: NA; size: few; CDR3: CSARDGTLTPPGQFF; DNA: TGCAGTGCTAGAGACGGGACTTTAACCCCCCCGGGGCAGTTCTTC
V: TRBV6-1; length: 14; J: TRBJ2-3; D: NA; size: few; CDR3: CASSRGQAQDTQYF; DNA: TGTGCCAGCAGTCGTGGGCAGGCACAAGATACGCAGTATTTT
V: TRBV10-3; length: 13; J: TRBJ2-7; D: NA; size: NA; CDR3: CAISEGAWDEQYF; DNA: TGTGCCATCAGTGAGGGGGCCTGGGACGAGCAGTACTTC
V: TRBV5-1; length: 14; J: TRBJ1-5; D: NA; size: NA; CDR3: CASSMGGLNQPQHF; DNA: TGCGCCAGCAGTATGGGGGGGTTAAATCAGCCCCAGCATTTT
V: TRBV14; length: 13; J: TRBJ1-1; D: NA; size: NA; CDR3: CASSQHMNTEAFF; DNA: TGTGCCAGCAGCCAGCACATGAACACTGAAGCTTTCTTT
V: TRBV4-3; length: 16; J: TRBJ2-6; D: NA; size: NA; CDR3: CASSPTGNSGANVLTF; DNA: TGCGCCAGCAGCCCCACTGGGAACTCTGGGGCCAACGTCCTGACTTTC
V: TRBV19; length: 15; J: TRBJ2-1; D: NA; size: few; CDR3: CATQTMGNKRNEQFF; DNA: TGTGCCACTCAGACGATGGGGAACAAGCGGAATGAGCAGTTCTTC
V: TRBV5-1; length: 18; J: TRBJ2-3; D: TRBD1; size: NA; CDR3: CASSPRDRGLPSTDTQYF; DNA: TGCGCCAGCAGCCCCCGCGACAGGGGCCTACCATCCACAGATACGCAGTATTTT
V: TRBV5-1; length: 15; J: TRBJ2-6; D: NA; size: NA; CDR3: CASSATGGGANVLTF; DNA: TGCGCCAGCAGCGCCACAGGAGGTGGGGCCAACGTCCTGACTTTC
V: TRBV12-3/TRBV12-4; length: 16; J: TRBJ1-1; D: TRBD1; size: few; CDR3: CASSFGQGVGNTEAFF; DNA: TGTGCCAGCAGTTTCGGTCAGGGGGTGGGGAACACTGAAGCTTTCTTT
V: TRBV20-1; length: 13; J: TRBJ2-7; D: TRBD1; size: NA; CDR3: CSAIRDRGYEQYF; DNA: TGCAGTGCTATCCGGGACAGGGGCTACGAGCAGTACTTC
V: TRBV5-1; length: 15; J: TRBJ2-7; D: TRBD1; size: NA; CDR3: CASSATGGPGGEQYF; DNA: TGCGCCAGCAGCGCGACAGGGGGTCCCGGAGGCGAGCAGTACTTC